These 32 T cell receptor beta chains were all obtained from the same sample, sequenced in a study of PD-L1 blockade in urothelial cancer. Assay: immunoSEQ multiplex PCR; the TCRdb copy retains only in-frame clones and omits some. The repertoire consists of some 100,000 clones, with about 91% occurring once and the leading ten covering around 0.92%. The sequencing used PBMCs, collected around atezolizumab (anti-PD-L1) treatment. The source is a woman older than 75 with urothelial cancer.

The chain employs TRBV7-3 and TRBJ1-1; D remains ambiguous. This CDR3 comprises 14 residues. V lost 3 bases to trimming and J lost 3 bases, with 11 bases between them. CDR1 is SGHTA and CDR2 is FQGTGA in the germline V gene. The CDR3 coding sequence is TGTGCCAGCAGCTTGGTACGCGGGGACACTGAAGCTTTCTTT. This encodes CASSLVRGDTEAFF.

This clone was observed once. The chain joins TRBV5-1 to TRBJ2-3; 8 positions agree with TRBD2. This CDR3 is 14 amino acids long. The germline gives CDR1 SGHRS, CDR2 YFSETQ. The J segment lost 4 bases and the V segment lost 4 bases, leaving 5 bases of the junction unmatched. The CDR3 here is CASSLSGRADTQYF. CDR3 bases: TGCGCCAGCAGCCTCAGCGGGAGAGCAGATACGCAGTATTTT.

The chain combines TRBV18 with TRBJ1-2, with TRBD1 matching 8 bases. CDR1 is KGHSH and CDR2 is LQKENI in the germline V gene. J lost 4 bases, V lost 3 bases, and 13 bases had no gene match. The CDR3 is 17 amino acids. Here the CDR3 DNA reads TGTGCCAGCTCACCGTCCGGGACAGGCGATTTTGGCTATGGCTACACCTTC. The encoded protein is CASSPSGTGDFGYGYTF.

The chain combines TRBV19 with TRBJ1-2; 12 bases are shared with TRBD1. Germline V lookup: CDR1 LNHDA, CDR2 SQIVND (reference sequence). The CDR3 covers 15 residues. The J segment lost 4 bases and the V segment lost 4 bases, leaving 4 bases of the junction unmatched. The CDR3 region has the DNA TGTGCCAGTAGTACTGGGACAGGGGGCCGCTATGGCTACACCTTC. This translates into CASSTGTGGRYGYTF.

The chain has TRBV10-3 and TRBJ2-2, with 11 bases lining up with TRBD2. The CDR3 loop spans 17 amino acids. The J segment lost 2 bases and the V segment lost 5 bases, leaving 7 bases of the junction unmatched. Germline assignment: CDR1 ENHRY and CDR2 SYGVKD. The CDR3 nucleotides are TGTGCCATCAGTCCCCAGACTAGCGGGGTAAACACCGGGGAGCTGTTTTTT. Protein: CAISPQTSGVNTGELFF.

The rearrangement joins TRBV5-1 to TRBJ1-1; no clear D. The CDR3 totals 14 residues. V was shortened by 0 bases and J by 0 bases, with 6 bases between the two germline ends. CDR1 is SGHRS and CDR2 is YFSETQ in the germline V gene. In nucleotides, the CDR3 is TGCGCCAGCAGCTTGGGAGCCCTGAACACTGAAGCTTTCTTT. This translates into CASSLGALNTEAFF.

The chain couples TRBV15 to TRBJ2-7; 10 nucleotides agree with TRBD2. V was clipped by 3 bases and J by 6 bases; unmatched bases: 8. Germline assignment: CDR1 LNHNV and CDR2 YYDKDF (reference sequence). This CDR3 comprises 15 residues. This chain's CDR3 is CATSSLAGARGEQYF. In nucleotides, the CDR3 is TGTGCCACCAGCAGCCTAGCGGGAGCTAGGGGCGAGCAGTACTTC.

The rearrangement uses TRBV30 and TRBJ1-2, with 10 bases that match TRBD1. The junction had 4 bases not matched to a gene; V was cut back by 8 bases and J by 7 bases. The CDR3 is 11 amino acids. CDR1 GTSNPN and CDR2 SVGIG come from the germline V gene (reference sequence). CDR3 loop: CAQRTGGGYTF. CDR3 DNA sequence: TGTGCCCAACGGACAGGGGGTGGCTACACCTTC. Complete variable domain (other parts from reference TRBV30 and TRBJ1-2): SQTIHQWPATLVQPVGSPLSLECTVEGTSNPNLYWYRQAAGRGLQLLFYSVGIGQISSEVPQNLSASRPQDRQFILSSKKLLLSDSGFYLCAQRTGGGYTFGSGTRLTVV.

The J gene is TRBJ2-4, the V gene TRBV5-1; possible D gene TRBD1, 6 bases. This CDR3 contains 22 residues. The V end lost 3 bases, the J end lost 0 bases, and 31 bases lay between the germline ends. From germline, CDR1 is SGHRS and CDR2 YFSETQ. The CDR3 region is CASSSTYDQQQGFELAKNIQYF. The CDR3, as DNA: TGCGCCAGCAGCTCAACGTATGACCAACAACAGGGTTTTGAGCTAGCCAAAAACATTCAGTACTTC.

The V call is TRBV5-1, the J call TRBJ1-1, with TRBD1 matching 9 bases. Germline values: CDR1 SGHRS, CDR2 YFSETQ. V shed 4 bases, J shed 4 bases, and the junction held 8 bases outside the gene matches. The CDR3 is made up of 15 amino acids. CDR3 in amino acids: CASSPEDRGVTEAFF. CDR3 sequence (DNA): TGCGCCAGCAGCCCGGAGGACAGGGGTGTCACTGAAGCTTTCTTT.

V gene TRBV7-9 combines with J gene TRBJ2-5, with 10 bases identical to TRBD2. The CDR3 spans 14 residues. Trimming took 3 bases from V and 7 from J; bases not matched to a gene: 5. Germline V gene sequence: CDR1 SEHNR, CDR2 FQNEAQ (reference sequence). CDR3 sequence: CASSLSGRDGTQYF. The DNA for the CDR3 is TGTGCCAGCAGCTTGAGCGGGAGGGACGGGACCCAGTACTTC.

Only a few counts were recorded for this clone. The CDR3 region has the DNA TGTGCCAGCAGTGAACCGGGACAGGGCTTTTTTTCCTCCTACGAGCAGTACTTC. It translates to CASSEPGQGFFSSYEQYF. The rearrangement links TRBV2 to TRBJ2-7, with 9 positions matching TRBD1. V was pared by 2 bases and J by 0 bases, with 11 bases of the junction left unmatched. Germline lookup yields CDR1 SNHLY and CDR2 FYNNEI. The CDR3 has 18 residues.

The V and J genes are TRBV5-4 and TRBJ2-1; 8 positions match TRBD1. The CDR3 loop spans 15 amino acids. The J segment lost 1 base and the V segment lost 4 bases, leaving 4 bases of the junction unmatched. Germline V gives CDR1 SGHNT, CDR2 YYREEE (reference sequence). The CDR3 coding sequence is TGTGCCAGCAGCGCCGGGACAGGTTCCTACAATGAGCAGTTCTTC. Translation gives CASSAGTGSYNEQFF.

The chain couples TRBV10-3 to TRBJ2-6, with a weak D call TRBD1 (5 bases). From germline, CDR1 is ENHRY and CDR2 SYGVKD. The length of the CDR3 is 16 residues. Trimming cost V 2 bases and J 0 bases, with 8 bases left between them. CDR3 amino acids: CAISEGHRSGANVLTF. Here the CDR3 DNA reads TGTGCCATCAGTGAGGGACACCGCTCTGGGGCCAACGTCCTGACTTTC.

This chain joins TRBV2 and TRBJ1-1; D gene ambiguous. Germline V CDR1 and CDR2: SNHLY, FYNNEI. V was trimmed by 6 bases and J by 3 bases, leaving 14 bases between them. This CDR3 has 14 residues. CDR3 DNA sequence: TGTGCCAGCAGATTCCCTTCGGTGGACACTGAAGCTTTCTTT. Its translation is CASRFPSVDTEAFF.

The rearrangement uses TRBV11-2 and TRBJ1-4; the D is unclear. Trimming left V 5 bases short and J 3 bases short, with 13 bases between. Per germline, CDR1 SGHAT and CDR2 FQNNGV. The CDR3 covers 15 residues. CDR3 amino acids: CASSPGSGPNEKLFF. The CDR3 nucleotides are TGTGCCAGCAGCCCTGGAAGCGGGCCTAATGAAAAACTGTTTTTT.

The chain recombines TRBV7-9 with TRBJ2-1; 10 positions match TRBD2. This CDR3 has 15 residues. The junction had 9 bases not matched to a gene; V was cut back by 4 bases and J by 9 bases. Germline assignment: CDR1 SEHNR and CDR2 FQNEAQ (reference sequence). CDR3 loop: CASSSSGRAESEQFF. CDR3 DNA: TGTGCCAGCAGCTCCAGCGGGAGGGCCGAGAGTGAGCAGTTCTTC.

This rearrangement joins TRBV2 to TRBJ1-2; 8 nucleotides line up with TRBD1. The junction had 7 bases not matched to a gene; V was cut back by 6 bases and J by 4 bases. Germline V gene data show CDR1 as SNHLY and CDR2 as FYNNEI. The CDR3 consists of 14 residues. For the CDR3, the DNA is TGTGCCAGCAGCATCAGGGGGCAAGGCTATGGCTACACCTTC. Its translation is CASSIRGQGYGYTF.

The chain is built from TRBV6-1 and TRBJ2-5; the match to TRBD2 covers 9 bases. This CDR3 comprises 14 residues. Trimming at V came to 3 bases and at J to 4 bases, leaving 3 bases not matched to a gene. Germline assignment: CDR1 MNHNS and CDR2 SASEGT. Written as DNA, the CDR3 is TGTGCCAGCAGTGAGGGGGGACTAGCAGAGACCCAGTACTTC. It yields the protein CASSEGGLAETQYF.

Comment on this clone: At one end, the junction sequence differs from germline, possibly due to a read error. The rearrangement links TRBV29-1 to TRBJ2-3; TRBD1 agrees at 10 bases. The CDR3 runs to 12 residues. Germline V gene sequence: CDR1 SQVTM, CDR2 ANQGSEA. The CDR3 bases are TGCAGCGCGACAGGGGGCACGGATACGCAGTATTTT. It yields the protein CSATGGTDTQYF.

This clone ranks as medium-sized. The genes are TRBV7-9 and TRBJ1-5; weak D call: TRBD1 (5 bases). The CDR3 sequence is 13 residues long. The germline CDR1 and CDR2 sequences are SEHNR and FQNEAQ (reference sequence). V gave up 6 bases and J gave up 4 bases, with 10 bases separating them. The CDR3 region has the DNA TGTGCCAGCAGGGACACCGGGAATCAGCCCCAGCATTTT. This sequence encodes CASRDTGNQPQHF.

The chain's CDR3 is CASSLPDRGANTGELFF. The CDR3 DNA is TGTGCCAGCAGTTTACCCGACAGGGGAGCGAACACCGGGGAGCTGTTTTTT. The rearrangement uses TRBV28 and TRBJ2-2; 8 bases are shared with TRBD1. Germline V CDR1 and CDR2: MDHEN, SYDVKM. V lost 2 bases, J lost 0 bases, and 5 bases stayed unmatched. The CDR3 is 17 residues long.

The chain combines TRBV7-9 with TRBJ2-7, with a tentative D call TRBD2 (6 bases). From germline, CDR1 is SEHNR and CDR2 FQNEAQ (reference sequence). The CDR3 covers 16 residues. The V and J ends lost 5 bases and 2 bases respectively, with 19 bases between them. The CDR3 DNA is TGTGCCAGCAGCCCCAGCGGAGGGGCCCTTGCCTACGAGCAGTACTTC. It is translated as CASSPSGGALAYEQYF.

The chain carries TRBV29-1 and TRBJ1-3; no clear D gene. Trimming removed 5 bases from V and 0 bases from J, with 5 bases in between. This CDR3 comprises 12 residues. Germline loops: CDR1 SQVTM, CDR2 ANQGSEA. This CDR3 is CSVLRSGNTIYF. CDR3 in DNA: TGCAGCGTTCTTCGCTCTGGAAACACCATATATTTT. The variable domain in full, completed from reference TRBV29-1 and TRBJ1-3, reads SAVISQKPSRDICQRGTSLTIQCQVDSQVTMMFWYRQQPGQSLTLIATANQGSEATYESGFVIDKFPISRPNLTFSTLTVSNMSPEDSSIYLCSVLRSGNTIYFGEGSWLTVV.

This clone appeared once. This CDR3 is CSASSGSNEQFF. DNA for the CDR3: TGCAGCGCCTCTAGCGGGAGTAATGAGCAGTTCTTC. The gene calls are TRBV29-1 and TRBJ2-1; 10 nucleotides line up with TRBD2. Germline CDR1 SQVTM, CDR2 ANQGSEA. V lost 7 bases and J lost 7; bases outside the gene matches: 4. This CDR3 is 12 amino acids long.

The chain combines TRBV12-5 with TRBJ2-1, with D perhaps TRBD2 (6 bases). The germline CDR1 and CDR2 sequences are LGHNT and FRNRAP. The ends were cut back, 6 bases at V and 14 bases at J, with 17 bases in the middle. The CDR3 totals 12 residues. The DNA for the CDR3 is TGTGCTAGTGGCCCGAATGGGGTAGCGGAGTTCTTC. Amino acids: CASGPNGVAEFF.

The rearrangement uses TRBV29-1 and TRBJ2-7; TRBD1 aligns across 7 bases. The CDR3 loop spans 11 amino acids. Germline V gene data show CDR1 as SQVTM and CDR2 as ANQGSEA. Germline trimming cut 7 bases from V and 5 bases from J; bases unmatched to any gene: 5. The CDR3 sequence is CSGRGGDEQYF. The CDR3 coding sequence is TGCAGCGGGAGAGGGGGCGACGAGCAGTACTTC.

V is TRBV5-4 and J is TRBJ2-7, with D possibly matching TRBD1 (5 bases). The germline V and J ends were trimmed by 8 bases and 4 bases, with 16 bases remaining between them. Germline values: CDR1 SGHNT, CDR2 YYREEE (reference sequence). CDR3 size: 13 residues. CDR3 DNA: TGTGCCAGTTCCATAAGGGGTACTTACGAGCAGTACTTC. Its protein is CASSIRGTYEQYF.

J is TRBJ1-1 and V is TRBV5-6; 7 bases fit TRBD1. Germline V gene data show CDR1 as SGHDT and CDR2 as YYEEEE. CDR3 size: 13 residues. V lost 0 bases, J lost 12 bases, and 8 bases stayed unmatched. The CDR3 coding sequence is TGTGCCAGCAGCTTGGCCAAGGGACAGCAAACTTTCTTT. Encoded protein: CASSLAKGQQTFF.

The chain uses TRBV9 and TRBJ1-1; perhaps TRBD1 as D (6 bases). Between the trimmed V and J ends, which lost 4 bases and 1 base, there was a span of 17 bases. Germline CDR1 and CDR2: SGDLS and YYNGEE. The CDR3 spans 16 residues. The chain's CDR3 is CASSLAGGDTNTEAFF. CDR3 nucleotide sequence: TGTGCCAGCAGCCTCGCCGGTGGGGACACGAACACTGAAGCTTTCTTT.

The chain links TRBV7-2 to TRBJ2-3, with 8 bases matching TRBD1. Germline V gene data show CDR1 as SGHTA and CDR2 as FQGNSA. The CDR3 totals 16 residues. V dropped 4 bases and J dropped 4; count of bases not matched to a gene: 10. The CDR3 DNA is TGTGCCAGCAGCTCCCGGACAGGGATGACGTCAGATACGCAGTATTTT. Protein: CASSSRTGMTSDTQYF.

V is TRBV10-3 and J is TRBJ2-1, with 10 positions matching TRBD2. The germline V gene encodes CDR1 ENHRY and CDR2 SYGVKD. The CDR3 has 14 amino acids. J lost 5 bases, V lost 6 bases, and 4 bases had no gene match. Here the CDR3 reads CAISRTSGDNEQFF. CDR3 DNA sequence: TGTGCCATCAGCCGGACTAGCGGAGACAATGAGCAGTTCTTC.